The clone carrying this T cell receptor beta chain was detected only once. CDR3 length: 15 residues. Germline V lookup: CDR1 SGHRS, CDR2 YFSETQ. V lost 2 bases to trimming and J lost 3 bases, with 11 bases between them. As processed by the authors: The authors estimated nucleated cell counts from reference gene primer amplification. Profiling relied on immunoSEQ multiplex PCR, and the TCRdb table lists in-frame clones only, not all of them. D and trimming come from the DNA, and the V and J calls and clone size come from that table. This table holds roughly 180,000 clones, about 85% found once. This specimen belongs to a study of blood T cell repertoires in COVID-19.

This rearrangement joins TRBV5-1 to TRBJ2-2, with a tentative D call TRBD1 (7 bases). This receptor was taken from a man in his late teens or twenties with acute or convalescent COVID-19. Sequences were obtained from peripheral blood. The CDR3 region has the DNA TGCGCCAGCAGCTTAGGAGGGGGCCACACCGGGGAGCTGTTTTTT. It specifies CASSLGGGHTGELFF.